The 8 T cell receptor beta chains below come from one sample, sequenced in a study of T cell responses to AZD1222 COVID-19 vaccine. Profiled with immunoSEQ multiplex PCR; TCRdb holds only in-frame clones, not every one. The sample consists of some 150,000 clones, 80% to 95% of them appearing once. The sample in question was peripheral blood, obtained 28 days after the second AZD1222 dose. The receptors here all came from an adult who received the AZD1222 COVID-19 vaccine.

The chain carries TRBV9 and TRBJ2-1; D unresolved. Trimming stripped 6 bases from V and 1 base from J, with 14 bases between. The germline V gene has CDR1 SGDLS and CDR2 YYNGEE. There are 15 residues in the CDR3. DNA of the CDR3: TGTGCCAGCACCCCAATGGTGGATTCCTACAATGAGCAGTTCTTC. Its protein product is CASTPMVDSYNEQFF.

V and J are TRBV14 and TRBJ2-7, with D tentatively TRBD1 (6 bases). V was pared by 4 bases and J by 1 base, with 14 bases between. CDR1 is SGHDN, CDR2 FVKESK, per germline. The CDR3 extends over 15 amino acids. CDR3 bases: TGTGCCAGCAGCCGAGGACAGTGGGGATCCTACGAGCAGTACTTC. Its protein product is CASSRGQWGSYEQYF.

The chain employs TRBV5-1 and TRBJ1-4, with D possibly being TRBD1 (6 bases). The CDR3 spans 14 residues. The V gene's germline CDR1 is SGHRS and CDR2 YFSETQ. V lost 4 bases and J 6 bases, leaving 13 bases between the germline ends. The CDR3: CASSDYREDEKLFF. CDR3 in DNA: TGCGCCAGCAGCGATTACAGGGAGGATGAAAAACTGTTTTTT.

This chain links TRBV5-6 with TRBJ2-7; 7 nucleotides agree with TRBD1. This CDR3 comprises 13 residues. V lost 4 bases to trimming and J lost 2 bases; unmatched junction nucleotides: 3. Germline V CDR1 and CDR2: SGHDT, YYEEEE. The CDR3 region is CASSGGQPYEQYF. The CDR3 coding sequence is TGTGCCAGCAGCGGGGGACAGCCCTACGAGCAGTACTTC. Full variable domain (rest looked up from reference TRBV5-6 and TRBJ2-7): DAGVTQSPTHLIKTRGQQVTLRCSPKSGHDTVSWYQQALGQGPQFIFQYYEEEERQRGNFPDRFSGHQFPNYSSELNVNALLLGDSALYLCASSGGQPYEQYFGPGTRLTVT.

The V gene is TRBV10-3, the J gene TRBJ2-2; 8 bases agree with TRBD1. Germline assignment: CDR1 ENHRY and CDR2 SYGVKD. Trimming at V came to 9 bases and at J to 3 bases, leaving 9 bases not matched to a gene. This CDR3 is built from 15 residues. Here the CDR3 reads CAIRTGSVDTGELFF. The CDR3 DNA follows: TGTGCCATTCGGACAGGGTCGGTGGACACCGGGGAGCTGTTTTTT.

The genes are TRBV2 and TRBJ2-7; a weak D match, TRBD1 (6 bases). The V gene lost 4 bases and the J gene lost 3 bases, with 16 bases spanning the gap. CDR1 is SNHLY and CDR2 is FYNNEI in the germline V gene. This CDR3 is 15 amino acids long. This CDR3 reads CASSVGPDSFYEQYF. CDR3 coding DNA: TGTGCCAGCAGTGTGGGGCCGGACAGTTTCTACGAGCAGTACTTC.

V gene TRBV5-4 combines with J gene TRBJ2-7; 14 bases agree with TRBD2. Trimming took 4 bases from V and 7 from J; bases not matched to a gene: 13. The germline CDR1 and CDR2 sequences are SGHNT and YYREEE (reference sequence). The CDR3 spans 17 residues. In DNA, the CDR3 is TGTGCCAGCAGCCACGGGAGGGGACTAGCGGGAGCGGGTGAGCAGTACTTC. As protein: CASSHGRGLAGAGEQYF.

This rearrangement joins TRBV18 to TRBJ1-2; D uncertain. Trimming took 5 bases from V and 3 from J, leaving 7 bases between them. Germline V CDR1 and CDR2: KGHSH, LQKENI. The CDR3 covers 12 residues. The CDR3: CASSYRDYGYTF. The CDR3 region has the DNA TGTGCCAGCTCATACCGGGACTATGGCTACACCTTC.